Listed here are 18 T cell receptor beta chains from one sample, sequenced in a study of shared clonotypes between healthy human individuals. TCRdb keeps only in-frame clones here, not all; method: immunoSEQ multiplex PCR. Among about 560,000 clones listed, roughly four fifths were seen once. Material: PBMCs. The receptors were sampled from a woman aged 40 to 50 in good health. Some clones in this sample may be carry-over from other donors' samples.

The rearrangement links TRBV30 to TRBJ1-1, with D hard to call. The CDR3 consists of 13 residues. V was pared by 2 bases and J by 1 base, with 8 bases between. Germline lookup yields CDR1 GTSNPN and CDR2 SVGIG (reference sequence). CDR3 nucleotides: TGTGCCTGGAGTACGGGGAAGAACACTGAAGCTTTCTTT. The encoded protein is CAWSTGKNTEAFF.

J is TRBJ2-7 and V is TRBV5-5; 13 bases line up with TRBD2. CDR3 length equals 16 residues. Germline V gene sequence: CDR1 SGHKS, CDR2 YYEKEE (reference sequence). V lost 3 bases and J lost 2; bases outside the gene matches: 5. DNA for the CDR3: TGTGCCAGCAGCTGGAGGGGACTAGCGGGAACCTACGAGCAGTACTTC. This gives the protein CASSWRGLAGTYEQYF.

V and J are TRBV6-1 and TRBJ2-1, with D possibly TRBD2 on 6 matching bases. The germline V gene has CDR1 MNHNS and CDR2 SASEGT. This CDR3 has 16 residues. V lost 2 bases and J 9 bases, leaving 20 bases between the germline ends. In nucleotides, the CDR3 is TGTGCCAGCAGTGAAAGGGCCAGGGCGGGAAGCAGTGAGCAGTTCTTC. Its protein is CASSERARAGSSEQFF.

The chain carries TRBV19 and TRBJ1-1; D is perhaps TRBD1 (6 bases). The CDR3 is made up of 16 amino acids. V lost 7 bases, J lost 1 base, and 19 bases lay in between. Germline values: CDR1 LNHDA, CDR2 SQIVND (reference sequence). This CDR3 reads CASNSPPGAGNTEAFF. For the CDR3, the DNA is TGTGCCAGTAACTCACCCCCGGGGGCCGGGAACACTGAAGCTTTCTTT.

On this clone itself: A clone one base away is much larger, so this may be a read error. The chain is built from TRBV11-1 and TRBJ2-5; D call uncertain. The J call may be mistaken, given a closer DNA end match to TRBJ2-7. CDR3 length: 11 residues. The V gene's germline CDR1 is SGHAT and CDR2 FQDESV (reference sequence). This CDR3 is CAGSFGHEQYF. For the CDR3, the DNA is TGTGCCGGCAGCTTCGGCCACGAGCAGTACTTC.

This clone was observed a handful of times. V and J are TRBV30 and TRBJ1-3; D not certain. CDR1 and CDR2 (germline): GTSNPN, SVGIG (reference sequence). The CDR3 runs to 16 residues. Trimming pared 0 bases from V and 1 base from J, leaving 13 bases between. This chain's CDR3 is CAWSVPLRVSGNTIYF. Written as DNA, the CDR3 is TGTGCCTGGAGTGTCCCACTAAGGGTTTCTGGAAACACCATATATTTT. The whole variable domain, filled in from reference TRBV30 and TRBJ1-3, reads SQTIHQWPATLVQPVGSPLSLECTVEGTSNPNLYWYRQAAGRGLQLLFYSVGIGQISSEVPQNLSASRPQDRQFILSSKKLLLSDSGFYLCAWSVPLRVSGNTIYFGEGSWLTVV.

The chain links TRBV14 to TRBJ2-1; D remains ambiguous. The CDR3 sequence is 13 residues long. Germline V lookup: CDR1 SGHDN, CDR2 FVKESK. With 1 base removed from V and 10 bases from J, the gap between germline ends came to 11 bases. Here the CDR3 DNA reads TGTGCCAGCAGCCAAGGAAGGAACTCCGAGCAGTTCTTC. The encoded protein is CASSQGRNSEQFF. The complete variable domain, with remaining parts taken from reference TRBV14 and TRBJ2-1, reads EAGVTQFPSHSVIEKGQTVTLRCDPISGHDNLYWYRRVMGKEIKFLLHFVKESKQDESGMPNNRFLAERTGGTYSTLKVQPAELEDSGVYFCASSQGRNSEQFFGPGTRLTVL.

The chain is built from TRBV6-4 and TRBJ2-3; tentative D call: TRBD2 (5 bases). V lost 2 bases to trimming and J lost 6 bases, with 12 bases between them. CDR3 size: 14 residues. Germline V gives CDR1 MRHNA, CDR2 SNTAGT. CDR3 loop: CASSDGQPGDTQYF. The CDR3 DNA sequence: TGTGCCAGCAGTGACGGGCAGCCGGGGGATACGCAGTATTTT.

This clone was observed once. The chain couples TRBV10-2 to TRBJ2-7; tentatively, D is TRBD1 (7 bases). V was pared by 2 bases and J by 3 bases, with 11 bases between. CDR3 length: 14 residues. The germline V gene encodes CDR1 WSHSY and CDR2 SAAADI. CDR3 sequence (DNA): TGCGCCAGCAGTGAGAGGCAGGGGGGCTACGAGCAGTACTTC. Protein product: CASSERQGGYEQYF.

In regard to this clone: A read error likely explains this, since a far larger clone differs by one base. Additional DNA sequences in this sample encode the identical CDR3. The chain links TRBV4-1 to TRBJ2-1; 10 bases map to TRBD2. This CDR3 contains 14 residues. Looked up from germline, CDR1 is MGHRA and CDR2 is YSYEKL. Unmatched junction bases numbered 3, after V lost 4 bases and J lost 6 bases. CDR3 loop: CASSRTSGINEQFF. The CDR3 coding sequence is TGCGCCAGCAGCCGTACTAGCGGGATCAATGAGCAGTTCTTC.

The V gene is TRBV5-1, the J gene TRBJ2-7; 9 bases match TRBD2. Germline CDR1 SGHRS, CDR2 YFSETQ. The CDR3 spans 17 residues. The V and J ends lost 4 bases and 7 bases, in that order; junction bases with no gene match: 18. The CDR3 protein is CASSPRTSAHDPGEQYF. The CDR3 bases are TGCGCCAGCAGCCCCAGGACTAGCGCACATGACCCCGGGGAGCAGTACTTC.

The chain links TRBV7-3 to TRBJ2-1; D unresolved. This CDR3 comprises 16 residues. Per germline, CDR1 SGHTA and CDR2 FQGTGA. The germline V and J ends were trimmed by 2 bases and 0 bases, with 11 bases remaining between them. CDR3 loop: CASSLLGPSSYNEQFF. CDR3 nucleotides: TGTGCCAGCAGCTTACTCGGGCCGAGCTCCTACAATGAGCAGTTCTTC. Full variable domain (remainder filled in from reference TRBV7-3 and TRBJ2-1): GAGVSQTPSNKVTEKGKYVELRCDPISGHTALYWYRQSLGQGPEFLIYFQGTGAADDSGLPNDRFFAVRPEGSVSTLKIQRTERGDSAVYLCASSLLGPSSYNEQFFGPGTRLTVL.

This chain's CDR3 is CASSIGGGGETQYF. The CDR3 bases are TGTGCCAGTAGTATAGGGGGCGGCGGGGAGACCCAGTACTTC. The rearrangement joins TRBV19 to TRBJ2-5; D is possibly TRBD1 or TRBD2 (5 bases each). The CDR3 is 14 amino acids. Germline loops: CDR1 LNHDA, CDR2 SQIVND (reference sequence). The V gene lost 1 base and the J gene lost 5 bases, with 11 bases spanning the gap.

V usage is TRBV10-1 and J usage is TRBJ2-3; D unresolved. The V and J ends lost 3 bases and 0 bases respectively, with 13 bases between them. The CDR3 runs to 16 residues. Looked up from germline, CDR1 is WNHNN and CDR2 is SYGVQD (reference sequence). CDR3 protein: CASSDLPASSTDTQYF. CDR3 sequence (DNA): TGCGCCAGCAGTGACCTCCCAGCTTCTAGCACAGATACGCAGTATTTT.

CDR3 in DNA: TGTGCCAGCAGCTTAGGGGGGGTTTATTACACTGAAGCTTTCTTT. It specifies CASSLGGVYYTEAFF. V is TRBV7-9 and J is TRBJ1-1; D may be TRBD1 (5 bases). The germline V gene encodes CDR1 SEHNR and CDR2 FQNEAQ (reference sequence). The germline V and J ends were trimmed by 1 base and 3 bases, with 12 bases remaining between them. The CDR3 consists of 15 residues.

V gene TRBV27 combines with J gene TRBJ2-5; D unresolved. The CDR3 contains 12 residues. The V gene's germline CDR1 is MNHEY and CDR2 SMNVEV (reference sequence). The V end lost 0 bases, the J end lost 5 bases, and 4 bases lay between the germline ends. CDR3 coding DNA: TGTGCCAGCAGTTTATCGAGGGAGACCCAGTACTTC. Its translation is CASSLSRETQYF.

This clone has a handful of counts. The chain combines TRBV10-2 with TRBJ1-2, with D perhaps TRBD1 (5 bases). Trimming stripped 7 bases from V and 0 bases from J, with 12 bases between. Per germline, CDR1 WSHSY and CDR2 SAAADI. The length of the CDR3 is 14 residues. The CDR3 DNA is TGCGCCAGCAATCCGAGAGGGGCTAACTATGGCTACACCTTC. It is translated as CASNPRGANYGYTF.

This clone was counted a few times. The chain combines TRBV5-4 with TRBJ2-1; 8 nucleotides match TRBD2. The CDR3 runs to 16 residues. Germline loops: CDR1 SGHNT, CDR2 YYREEE (reference sequence). V lost 0 bases, J lost 3 bases, and 5 bases stayed unmatched. This CDR3 is CASSLDAGGLYNEQFF. In DNA, the CDR3 is TGTGCCAGCAGCTTGGATGCGGGAGGACTCTACAATGAGCAGTTCTTC.